This T cell receptor beta chain was observed in a study of blood T cell repertoires in COVID-19. V lost 1 base to trimming and J lost 13 bases, with 20 bases between them. Per the germline V gene, CDR1 is MGHDK and CDR2 is SYGVNS. The CDR3 contains 15 residues. TCRdb's table, derived via immunoSEQ multiplex PCR, lists solely in-frame clones and lacks some. The sample holds 55,000 to 85,000 clones, 73% seen once. The source is a man in his sixties with acute or convalescent COVID-19. The chain employs TRBV25-1 and TRBJ2-4, with D maybe TRBD1 (5 bases). The sample taken for sequencing was peripheral blood. The CDR3 here is CASSESLGEGPNQYF. CDR3 bases: TGTGCCAGCAGTGAATCTCTAGGGGAAGGGCCCAACCAGTACTTC.